The 12 T cell receptor beta chains below were found in one sample sequenced in a study of T cell responses to AZD1222 COVID-19 vaccine. Some clones are missing from TCRdb's copy, which holds only in-frame ones; the method was immunoSEQ multiplex PCR. In the table there are some 100,000 clones, approximately 90% of which are singletons. The sample here was peripheral blood, taken 28 days after the second AZD1222 dose. Every receptor here comes from an adult who received the AZD1222 COVID-19 vaccine.

The gene calls are TRBV29-1 and TRBJ2-5; perhaps TRBD2 as D (5 bases). Germline V lookup: CDR1 SQVTM, CDR2 ANQGSEA. The CDR3 contains 13 residues. V was cut by 5 bases and J by 2 bases, with 12 bases left in between. The CDR3 bases are TGCAGCGTTCAGCAGACGGGGCAAGAGACCCAGTACTTC. Its translation: CSVQQTGQETQYF.

The chain has TRBV6-1 and TRBJ1-1; D gene unclear. CDR1 is MNHNS, CDR2 SASEGT, per germline. This CDR3 comprises 14 residues. Trimming stripped 0 bases from V and 11 bases from J, with 16 bases between. In nucleotides, the CDR3 is TGTGCCAGCAGTGAAGCAGGATGGACCCTCGAGGCTTTCTTT. This sequence encodes CASSEAGWTLEAFF.

CDR3 loop: CASSYPGRGVYSNQPQHF. In DNA, the CDR3 is TGTGCCAGCAGTTATCCGGGCAGGGGAGTTTATAGCAATCAGCCCCAGCATTTT. The chain uses TRBV28 and TRBJ1-5, with D perhaps TRBD1 (6 bases). The CDR3 extends over 18 amino acids. V was trimmed by 4 bases and J by 0 bases, leaving 19 bases between them. Germline V gene data show CDR1 as MDHEN and CDR2 as SYDVKM.

Worth noting for this clone: A read error may account for a junction end that differs from germline. V usage is TRBV6-2 or TRBV6-3 and J usage is TRBJ1-1; D is uncertain. The CDR3 runs to 12 residues. The V gene's germline CDR1 is MNHEY and CDR2 SVGEGT. CDR3 bases: TGTGCCAGCAGTTACGTCGGCCCTGAGGCTTTCTTT. It encodes CASSYVGPEAFF.

The gene calls are TRBV3-1 (or the pseudogene TRBV3-2) and TRBJ1-1; 10 bases align to TRBD1. Germline V lookup: CDR1 LGHDT, CDR2 YNNKEL (reference sequence). This CDR3 is 13 amino acids long. The V segment lost 4 bases and the J segment 8 bases; nucleotides outside the gene matches: 4. The CDR3 DNA sequence: TGTGCCAGCAGCCGACAGGGGGCGCGGGAAGCTTTCTTT. Encoded protein: CASSRQGAREAFF.

This chain connects TRBV7-2 to TRBJ1-6; 9 nucleotides align to TRBD1. The V gene's germline CDR1 is SGHTA and CDR2 FQGNSA. J gave up 1 base and V 2 bases, and 9 bases lay outside the gene matches. The length of the CDR3 is 19 residues. CDR3 DNA sequence: TGTGCCAGCAGCTTAAGTCTGACAGGGGGTGTTTCCTATAATTCACCCCTCCACTTT. Protein: CASSLSLTGGVSYNSPLHF. Full variable domain (rest looked up from reference TRBV7-2 and TRBJ1-6): GAGVSQSPSNKVTEKGKDVELRCDPISGHTALYWYRQSLGQGLEFLIYFQGNSAPDKSGLPSDRFSAERTGGSVSTLTIQRTQQEDSAVYLCASSLSLTGGVSYNSPLHFGNGTRLTVT.

A note on this clone: Distinct nucleotide sequences in the sample also encode this CDR3. The chain recombines TRBV30 with TRBJ1-5; no firm D call. CDR3 length equals 13 residues. Trimming pared 1 base from V and 0 bases from J, leaving 4 bases between. Germline V gene lookup returns CDR1 GTSNPN and CDR2 SVGIG (reference sequence). The CDR3, as DNA: TGTGCCTGGAGTGGCGATAGCAATCAGCCCCAGCATTTT. Translation gives CAWSGDSNQPQHF.

The chain uses TRBV6-2 or TRBV6-3 and TRBJ2-1; D is perhaps TRBD1 or TRBD2 (6 bases each). The CDR3 runs to 15 residues. V shed 0 bases and J shed 10 bases, with 16 bases lying between them. Germline values: CDR1 MNHEY, CDR2 SVGEGT. The CDR3 here is CASSYSGGPVREQFF. In DNA, the CDR3 is TGTGCCAGCAGTTACTCAGGGGGGCCCGTTAGAGAGCAGTTCTTC.

The genes are TRBV27 and TRBJ2-1; 10 nucleotides agree with TRBD2. This CDR3 spans 17 amino acids. Germline V gene sequence: CDR1 MNHEY, CDR2 SMNVEV (reference sequence). V trimming: 2 bases; J trimming: 6 bases; junction bases outside the gene matches: 10. CDR3 DNA: TGTGCCAGCAGTTTACGGTGGAGCGGGGGGGCCGGCAATGAGCAGTTCTTC. Translated, it gives CASSLRWSGGAGNEQFF.

The chain couples TRBV3-1 (or the pseudogene TRBV3-2) to TRBJ2-3, with 14 positions matching TRBD2. The CDR3 is made up of 17 amino acids. After removal of 4 bases from V and 4 bases from J, the junction contained 7 bases not matched to a gene. CDR1 and CDR2 from the germline V gene are LGHDT and YNNKEL (reference sequence). CDR3 nucleotide sequence: TGTGCCAGCAGCCCCCGGACTAGCGGGGGGTGGGCAGATACGCAGTATTTT. Protein sequence: CASSPRTSGGWADTQYF.

This chain joins TRBV7-3 and TRBJ2-3; TRBD1 agrees at 10 bases. The CDR3 is 14 amino acids. The V gene end was trimmed by 5 bases and the J gene end by 4 bases; junction bases not matched to a gene: 3. Looked up from germline, CDR1 is SGHTA and CDR2 is FQGTGA. The CDR3: CASSPDRGADTQYF. DNA for the CDR3: TGTGCCAGCAGCCCGGACAGGGGGGCAGATACGCAGTATTTT.

The chain recombines TRBV30 with TRBJ1-5; D possibly corresponds to TRBD1 (5 bases). V was clipped by 8 bases and J by 7 bases, with 21 bases between them. The CDR3 has 14 amino acids. Germline V gene lookup returns CDR1 GTSNPN and CDR2 SVGIG (reference sequence). In DNA form, the CDR3 reads TGTGCCCACTCCAGAGGGGCGCTCGGGCAGCCCCAGCATTTT. This sequence encodes CAHSRGALGQPQHF.